Sequencing of this TCR beta chain was carried out in a study of T-cell memory formation after mild COVID-19. Background on the study: TCR clusters showed largely donor specificity.

With regard to this clonotype: Its antigen is not identified.

CDR3 length: 13 residues. Per the germline V gene, CDR1 is MNHEY and CDR2 is SVGAGI. The germline V and J ends were trimmed by 5 bases and 4 bases, with 11 bases remaining between them. Study-wide results and caveats: The study detected some responding clones in pre-infection memory, suggesting cross-reactive memory joined. Whereas later expanders leaned CD4+, clones contracting day 15 to 85 showed a balanced CD4/CD8 makeup.

Employing constant-segment primers, 5'RACE generated TCR alpha and TCR beta cDNA libraries bearing sample barcodes and UMIs. MiXCR, applied by TCRdb to the 5' RACE reads, yields one record per CDR3 protein. The sample contains about 130,000 distinct CDR3 sequences, roughly 6.2% of which appear only once. This TCR was recovered from an adult woman who had mild COVID-19 (a few samples of this study predate the infection). Cell type and time point are not known. The V call is TRBV6-5, the J call TRBJ1-1; D unresolved. The material sequenced was PBMCs or a T cell subset sorted from them (not recorded which). The CDR3 region has the DNA TGTGCCAGCAGTCCCGGCGGGTCCACTGAAGCTTTCTTT. As protein: CASSPGGSTEAFF.